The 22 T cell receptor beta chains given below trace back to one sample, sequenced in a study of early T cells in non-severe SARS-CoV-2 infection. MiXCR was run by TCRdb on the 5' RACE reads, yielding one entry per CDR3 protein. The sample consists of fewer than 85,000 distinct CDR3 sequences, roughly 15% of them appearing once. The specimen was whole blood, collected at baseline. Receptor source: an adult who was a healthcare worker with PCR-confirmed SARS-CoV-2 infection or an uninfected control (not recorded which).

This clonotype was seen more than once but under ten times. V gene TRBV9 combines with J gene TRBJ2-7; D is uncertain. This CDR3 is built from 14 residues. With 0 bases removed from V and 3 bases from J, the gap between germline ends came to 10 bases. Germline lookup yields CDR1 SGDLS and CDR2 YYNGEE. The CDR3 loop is CASSVVPDIYEQYF. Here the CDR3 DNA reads TGTGCCAGCAGCGTAGTGCCTGATATCTACGAGCAGTACTTC.

The CDR3 DNA reads as TGTGCCAGCAGGCAAGCGGGAGTGGGAAATGAGCAGTTCTTC. Translation: CASRQAGVGNEQFF. The rearrangement joins TRBV27 to TRBJ2-1; 8 bases are shared with TRBD2. This CDR3 has 14 amino acids. Looked up from germline, CDR1 is MNHEY and CDR2 is SMNVEV (reference sequence). J was trimmed by 7 bases and V by 6 bases; bases with no gene match: 8.

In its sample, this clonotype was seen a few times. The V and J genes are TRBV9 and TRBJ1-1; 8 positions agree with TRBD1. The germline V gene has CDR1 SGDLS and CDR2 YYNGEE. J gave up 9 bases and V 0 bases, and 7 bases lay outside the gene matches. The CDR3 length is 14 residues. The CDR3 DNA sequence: TGTGCCAGCAGCGTAGAGGACAGGGCGTACCAAGCTTTCTTT. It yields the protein CASSVEDRAYQAFF.

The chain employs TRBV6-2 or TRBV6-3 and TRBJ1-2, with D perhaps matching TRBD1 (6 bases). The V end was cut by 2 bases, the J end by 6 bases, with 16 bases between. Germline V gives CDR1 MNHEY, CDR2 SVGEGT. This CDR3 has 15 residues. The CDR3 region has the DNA TGTGCCAGCAGTTACGAACAGGGAAGGAGTGATGGCTACACCTTC. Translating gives CASSYEQGRSDGYTF.

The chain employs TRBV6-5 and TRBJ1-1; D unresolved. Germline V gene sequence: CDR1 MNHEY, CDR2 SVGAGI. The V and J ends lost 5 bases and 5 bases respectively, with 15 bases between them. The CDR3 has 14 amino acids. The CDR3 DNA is TGTGCCAGCAGTCCGGGCCGGGCGGGGACTGAAGCTTTCTTT. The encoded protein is CASSPGRAGTEAFF.

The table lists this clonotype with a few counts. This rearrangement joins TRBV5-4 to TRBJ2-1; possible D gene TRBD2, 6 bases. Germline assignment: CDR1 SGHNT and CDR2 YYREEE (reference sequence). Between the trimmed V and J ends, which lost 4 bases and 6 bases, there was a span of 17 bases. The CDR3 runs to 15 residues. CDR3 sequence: CASSQRLGAVNEQFF. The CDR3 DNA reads TGTGCCAGCAGCCAAAGACTAGGGGCCGTCAATGAGCAGTTCTTC.

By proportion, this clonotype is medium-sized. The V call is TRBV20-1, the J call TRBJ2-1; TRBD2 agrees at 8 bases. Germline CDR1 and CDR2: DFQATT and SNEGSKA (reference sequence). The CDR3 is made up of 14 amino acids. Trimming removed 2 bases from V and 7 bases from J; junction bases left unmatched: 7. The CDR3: CSARSVGRGNEQFF. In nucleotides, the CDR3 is TGCAGTGCTAGATCGGTCGGGAGGGGAAATGAGCAGTTCTTC.

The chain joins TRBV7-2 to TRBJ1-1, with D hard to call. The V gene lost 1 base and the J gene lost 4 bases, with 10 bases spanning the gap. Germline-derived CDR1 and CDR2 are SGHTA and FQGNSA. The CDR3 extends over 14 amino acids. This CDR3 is CASSLVERGTEAFF. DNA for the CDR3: TGTGCCAGCAGCTTAGTTGAGCGGGGCACTGAAGCTTTCTTT.

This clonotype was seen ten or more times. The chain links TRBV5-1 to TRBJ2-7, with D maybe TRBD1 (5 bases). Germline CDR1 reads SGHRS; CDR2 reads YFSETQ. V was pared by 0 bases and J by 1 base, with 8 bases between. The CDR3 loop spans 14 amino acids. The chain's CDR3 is CASSLVQGSYEQYF. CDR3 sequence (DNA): TGCGCCAGCAGCTTGGTTCAGGGATCCTACGAGCAGTACTTC.

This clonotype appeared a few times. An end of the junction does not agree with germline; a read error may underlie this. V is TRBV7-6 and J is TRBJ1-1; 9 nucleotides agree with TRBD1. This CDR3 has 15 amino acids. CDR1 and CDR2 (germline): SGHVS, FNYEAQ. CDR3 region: CASSLAGTGYTEVFF. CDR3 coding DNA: TGTGCCAGCAGCTTAGCCGGGACAGGGTACACTGAAGTTTTCTTT.

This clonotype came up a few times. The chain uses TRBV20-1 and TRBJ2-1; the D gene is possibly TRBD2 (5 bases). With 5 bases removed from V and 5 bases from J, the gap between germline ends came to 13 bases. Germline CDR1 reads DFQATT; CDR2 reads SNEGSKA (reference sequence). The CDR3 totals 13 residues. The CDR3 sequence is CSAARAGNNEQFF. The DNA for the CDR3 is TGCAGTGCTGCGAGGGCGGGTAACAATGAGCAGTTCTTC.

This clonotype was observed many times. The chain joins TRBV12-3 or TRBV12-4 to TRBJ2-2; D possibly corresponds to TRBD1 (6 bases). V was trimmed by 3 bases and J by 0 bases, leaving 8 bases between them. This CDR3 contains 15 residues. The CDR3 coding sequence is TGTGCCAGCAGTTTTCAGGGGTCGAACACCGGGGAGCTGTTTTTT. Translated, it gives CASSFQGSNTGELFF.

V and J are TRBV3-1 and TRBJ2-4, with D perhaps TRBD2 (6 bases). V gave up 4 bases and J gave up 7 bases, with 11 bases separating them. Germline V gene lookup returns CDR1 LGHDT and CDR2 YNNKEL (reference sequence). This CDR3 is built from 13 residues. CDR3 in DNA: TGTGCCAGCAGCCCCGGGACTCGGAACATTCAGTACTTC. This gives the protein CASSPGTRNIQYF.

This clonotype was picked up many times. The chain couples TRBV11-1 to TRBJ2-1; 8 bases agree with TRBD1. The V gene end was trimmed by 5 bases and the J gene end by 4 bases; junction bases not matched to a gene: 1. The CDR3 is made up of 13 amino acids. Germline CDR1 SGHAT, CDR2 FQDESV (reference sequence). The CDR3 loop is CASSRDRYNEQFF. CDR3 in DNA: TGTGCCAGCAGCAGGGACAGGTACAATGAGCAGTTCTTC. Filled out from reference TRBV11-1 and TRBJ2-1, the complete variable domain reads EAEVAQSPRYKITEKSQAVAFWCDPISGHATLYWYRQILGQGPELLVQFQDESVVDDSQLPKDRFSAERLKGVDSTLKIQPAELGDSAMYLCASSRDRYNEQFFGPGTRLTVL.

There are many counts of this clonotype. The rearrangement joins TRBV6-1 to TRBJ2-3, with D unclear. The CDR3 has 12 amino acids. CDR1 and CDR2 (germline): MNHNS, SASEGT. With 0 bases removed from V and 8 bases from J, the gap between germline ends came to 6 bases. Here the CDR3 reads CASSEAVGTQYF. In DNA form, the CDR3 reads TGTGCCAGCAGTGAAGCTGTGGGTACGCAGTATTTT.

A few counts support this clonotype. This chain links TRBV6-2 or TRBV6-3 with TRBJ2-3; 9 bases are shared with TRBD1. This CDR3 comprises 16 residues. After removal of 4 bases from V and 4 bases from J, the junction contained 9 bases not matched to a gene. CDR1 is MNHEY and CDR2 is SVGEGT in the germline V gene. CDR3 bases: TGTGCCAGCAGTTCGCCGGGACAGGGACGACCAGATACGCAGTATTTT. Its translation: CASSSPGQGRPDTQYF.

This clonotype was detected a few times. CDR3 coding DNA: TGTGCCTGGAGTGTATACGGGACGGGTGAAAAACTGTTTTTT. As protein: CAWSVYGTGEKLFF. V is TRBV30 and J is TRBJ1-4; TRBD1 might be the D (5 bases). The ends were cut back, 0 bases at V and 7 bases at J, with 12 bases in the middle. The CDR3 runs 14 residues. Germline CDR1 GTSNPN, CDR2 SVGIG (reference sequence). The complete variable domain, with remaining parts taken from reference TRBV30 and TRBJ1-4, reads SQTIHQWPATLVQPVGSPLSLECTVEGTSNPNLYWYRQAAGRGLQLLFYSVGIGQISSEVPQNLSASRPQDRQFILSSKKLLLSDSGFYLCAWSVYGTGEKLFFGSGTQLSVL.

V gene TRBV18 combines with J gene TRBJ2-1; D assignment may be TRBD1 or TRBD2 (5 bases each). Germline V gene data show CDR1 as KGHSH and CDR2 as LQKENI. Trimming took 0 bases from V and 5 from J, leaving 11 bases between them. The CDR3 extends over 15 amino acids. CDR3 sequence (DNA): TGTGCCAGCTCACCACCGGGGACCCGCAACAATGAGCAGTTCTTC. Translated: CASSPPGTRNNEQFF.

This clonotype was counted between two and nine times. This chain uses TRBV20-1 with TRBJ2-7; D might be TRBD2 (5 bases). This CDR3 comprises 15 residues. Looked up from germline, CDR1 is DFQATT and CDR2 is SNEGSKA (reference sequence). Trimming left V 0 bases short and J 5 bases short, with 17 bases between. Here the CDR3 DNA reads TGCAGTGCTAGAGAAGCCCAGAGGGAGACCGACGAGCAGTACTTC. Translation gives CSAREAQRETDEQYF.

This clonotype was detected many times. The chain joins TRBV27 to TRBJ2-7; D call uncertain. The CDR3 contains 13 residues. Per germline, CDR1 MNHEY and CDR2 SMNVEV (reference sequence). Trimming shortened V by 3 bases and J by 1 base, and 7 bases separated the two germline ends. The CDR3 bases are TGTGCCAGCAGTTTCACACCGTCCTACGAGCAGTACTTC. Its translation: CASSFTPSYEQYF.

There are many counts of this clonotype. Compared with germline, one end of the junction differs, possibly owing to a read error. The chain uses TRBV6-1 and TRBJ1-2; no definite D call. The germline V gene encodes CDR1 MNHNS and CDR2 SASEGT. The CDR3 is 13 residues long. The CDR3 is CASSKAPVHGYTF. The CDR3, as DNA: TGTGCCAGCAGTAAAGCTCCCGTTCATGGCTACACCTTC.

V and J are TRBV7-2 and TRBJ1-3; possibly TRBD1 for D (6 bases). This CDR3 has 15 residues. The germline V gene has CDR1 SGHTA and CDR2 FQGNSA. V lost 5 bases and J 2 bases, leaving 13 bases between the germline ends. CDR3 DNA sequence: TGTGCCAGCAGCCCCCAGGGGTTAGCTGGAAACACCATATATTTT. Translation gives CASSPQGLAGNTIYF.